These 4 T cell receptor beta chains originate from one sample sequenced in a study of post-analysis software for immune sequencing data (dated by TCRdb to the mid-2010s). Paper-wide results and their limitations: Four or five TRBV segments, including TRBV5-6, TRBV5-1 and TRBV20-1, were significantly more frequent in patients than controls.

For these TCRs, the target antigens are not known. Libraries were made using PCR. Sequencing relied on an Illumina HiSeq 2500. To reduce PCR and sequencing biases, unique molecular identifiers were built into the TCR beta cDNA libraries. TCRdb cleaned the public reads at Q25 with fastp, built clones with MiXCR and kept in-frame beta chains. CDR3 protein sequences are deduplicated, and each keeps its most common genes and DNA. The sample records almost 700,000 distinct CDR3 sequences, 59% of which are singletons. Of the sample, about 11% is held by the ten largest clones. Source material: blood. All receptors derive from a girl aged 2 to 10 with multiple sclerosis.

This clonotype was picked up a small number of times. The chain employs TRBV24-1 and TRBJ2-5, with D unresolved. The CDR3 loop spans 13 amino acids. CDR1 KGHDR and CDR2 SFDVKD come from the germline V gene. V dropped 4 bases and J dropped 4 bases, with 9 bases sitting between them. For the CDR3, the DNA is TGTGCCACCAGTGACCGGGTCAGAGAGACCCAGTACTTC. Amino acid sequence: CATSDRVRETQYF.

On this clonotype: One junction end disagrees with the germline gene, perhaps due to a read error. This sequence joins TRBV7-7 and TRBJ2-5; TRBD2 matches 9 bases. The length of the CDR3 is 16 residues. CDR1 is SSHAT and CDR2 is FNYEAQ in the germline V gene (reference sequence). CDR3: CASSLVAGANKETQYF. CDR3 DNA sequence: TGTGCTAGCAGCTTAGTAGCGGGAGCCAACAAAGAGACCCAGTACTTC. The full variable domain, completed using reference TRBV7-7 and TRBJ2-5, is GAGVSQSPRYKVTKRGQDVTLRCDPISSHATLYWYQQALGQGPEFLTYFNYEAQPDKSGLPSDRFSAERPEGSISTLTIQRTEQRDSAMYRCASSLVAGANKETQYFGPGTRLLVL.

The rearrangement uses TRBV12-3 or TRBV12-4 and TRBJ2-5, with D perhaps TRBD2 (6 bases). V was pared by 2 bases and J by 11 bases, with 15 bases between. CDR3 length equals 13 residues. As DNA, the CDR3 is TGTGCCAGCAGTTTAATCGGCCCCCGGGGGCAGTACTTC. Its protein is CASSLIGPRGQYF.

This chain links TRBV10-2 with TRBJ1-5; tentatively, D is TRBD1 (5 bases). The CDR3 is made up of 14 amino acids. Trimming left V 4 bases short and J 0 bases short, with 7 bases between. Germline-derived CDR1 and CDR2 are WSHSY and SAAADI. The CDR3 is CASSGGISNQPQHF. The CDR3, as DNA: TGCGCCAGCAGTGGGGGGATTAGCAATCAGCCCCAGCATTTT.